This T cell receptor beta chain was captured in a study of technical replicates of blood from a handful of donors. The CDR3 sequence is 14 residues long. Trimming stripped 1 base from V and 4 bases from J, with 7 bases between. Germline CDR1 is SEHNR and CDR2 is FQNEAQ (reference sequence). Assay used: immunoSEQ multiplex PCR; TCRdb lists only in-frame clones, some missing. The table lists about 44,000 clones, around 96% of them singletons. Sequenced material: T cells isolated from PBMCs. The TCR originated in a human donor in good health. This chain links TRBV7-9 with TRBJ2-2; D gene ambiguous. CDR3 loop: CASSLGQFTGELFF. DNA of the CDR3: TGTGCCAGCAGCTTAGGGCAGTTCACCGGGGAGCTGTTTTTT.